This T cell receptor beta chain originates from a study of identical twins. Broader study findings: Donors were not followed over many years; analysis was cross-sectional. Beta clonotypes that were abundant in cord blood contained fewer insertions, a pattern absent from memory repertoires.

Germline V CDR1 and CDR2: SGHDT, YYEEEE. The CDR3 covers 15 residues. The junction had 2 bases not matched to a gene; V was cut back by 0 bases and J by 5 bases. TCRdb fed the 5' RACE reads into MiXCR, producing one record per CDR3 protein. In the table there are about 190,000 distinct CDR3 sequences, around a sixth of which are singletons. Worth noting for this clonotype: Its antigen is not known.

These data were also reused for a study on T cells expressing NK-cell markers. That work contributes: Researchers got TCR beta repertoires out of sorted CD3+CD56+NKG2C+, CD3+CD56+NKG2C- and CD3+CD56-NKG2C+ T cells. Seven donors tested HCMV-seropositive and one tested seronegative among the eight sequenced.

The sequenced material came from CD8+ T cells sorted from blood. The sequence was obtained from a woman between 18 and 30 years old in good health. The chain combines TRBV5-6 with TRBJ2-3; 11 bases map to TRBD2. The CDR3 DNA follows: TGTGCCAGCAGCTTGGCACTAGCGGGAGAAGATACGCAGTATTTT. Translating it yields CASSLALAGEDTQYF. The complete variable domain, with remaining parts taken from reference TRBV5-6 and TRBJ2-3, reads DAGVTQSPTHLIKTRGQQVTLRCSPKSGHDTVSWYQQALGQGPQFIFQYYEEEERQRGNFPDRFSGHQFPNYSSELNVNALLLGDSALYLCASSLALAGEDTQYFGPGTRLTVL.